The entry below describes one TCR beta chain. The data are from a study of blood T cell repertoires in COVID-19. Trimming left V 1 base short and J 0 bases short, with 16 bases between. The CDR3 is 19 amino acids. From germline, CDR1 is SGHVS and CDR2 FQNEAQ. TCRdb keeps only in-frame clones here, not all; method: immunoSEQ multiplex PCR. The table lists roughly 100,000 clones, roughly 83% of them singletons. The chain couples TRBV7-8 to TRBJ2-6, with D maybe TRBD1 (6 bases). Source material: peripheral blood. This receptor was identified in an elderly woman with active or convalescent COVID-19. CDR3 sequence: CASSLGTRTVLSGANVLTF. The CDR3 DNA sequence: TGTGCCAGCAGCTTAGGAACTAGGACAGTCCTCTCTGGGGCCAACGTCCTGACTTTC.